The 4 T cell receptor beta chains reported below all come from one sample, sequenced in a study of OX40 agonist ivuxolimab in advanced cancers. Generated by immunoSEQ multiplex PCR, the TCRdb table keeps only in-frame clones and is missing some. The table records roughly 30,000 clones, 90% of them present only once. Specimen: CD4+ or CD8+ T cells sorted from blood, collected in a trial of the OX40 agonist ivuxolimab. The source of these receptors is an adult with an advanced solid tumor such as melanoma, head and neck, liver or kidney cancer.

This chain connects TRBV9 to TRBJ2-7; D is undetermined. Trimming left V 0 bases short and J 3 bases short, with 7 bases between. There are 13 residues in the CDR3. The germline CDR1 and CDR2 sequences are SGDLS and YYNGEE. The CDR3 DNA is TGTGCCAGCAGCGTAGCTTTGGGCTACGAGCAGTACTTC. This gives the protein CASSVALGYEQYF.

On this clone itself: Other DNA sequences from this sample encode an identical CDR3 as well. V usage is TRBV27 and J usage is TRBJ2-7; the match to TRBD1 covers 8 bases. Germline CDR1 and CDR2: MNHEY and SMNVEV (reference sequence). The CDR3 length is 14 residues. J was trimmed by 2 bases and V by 2 bases; bases with no gene match: 2. The CDR3 loop reads CASSLGTGAYEQYF. The CDR3 DNA follows: TGTGCCAGCAGTTTAGGGACAGGAGCCTACGAGCAGTACTTC.

The CDR3 here is CASSLGGTRNTIYF. DNA for the CDR3: TGTGCCAGCAGTTTAGGAGGGACCCGGAACACCATATATTTT. The genes are TRBV27 and TRBJ1-3; a possible D gene is TRBD1 (5 bases). Germline values: CDR1 MNHEY, CDR2 SMNVEV (reference sequence). The CDR3 length is 14 residues. V lost 2 bases to trimming and J lost 7 bases, with 12 bases between them.

The chain is built from TRBV27 and TRBJ1-5, with 7 nucleotides matching TRBD1. The V and J ends lost 5 bases and 3 bases, in that order; junction bases with no gene match: 7. The germline CDR1 and CDR2 sequences are MNHEY and SMNVEV (reference sequence). This CDR3 spans 15 amino acids. DNA of the CDR3: TGTGCCAGCAGTCCGACAGGGTTGGCCAATCAGCCCCAGCATTTT. Translation: CASSPTGLANQPQHF.